This TCR beta chain was sequenced in a study of T-cell memory formation after mild COVID-19. Across the whole study: TCR clusters showed largely donor specificity.

With respect to this clonotype: Its antigen remains unidentified.

Constant-segment primers were used for 5'RACE, and the resulting TCR alpha and TCR beta cDNA libraries carried sample barcodes and UMIs. TCRdb independently ran MiXCR on the 5' RACE reads; one entry per CDR3 protein. The profile shows 500,000 to 600,000 distinct CDR3 sequences, about a sixth of them singletons. Whole-study results and caveats: Some responding clones appeared in pre-infection memory, suggesting cross-reactive memory joined. Among clones peaking at day 37 in the second wave, SARS-CoV-2 specificity remained unconfirmed.

Trimming took 0 bases from V and 6 from J; bases not matched to a gene: 2. The CDR3 sequence is 14 residues long. Germline CDR1 is SGDLS and CDR2 is YYNGEE. The sequenced sample consisted of PBMCs or a T cell subset sorted from them (not recorded which). This chain links TRBV9 with TRBJ2-3; 9 nucleotides match TRBD2. This receptor was identified in an adult woman who had mild COVID-19 (a few samples of this study predate the infection). Cell type and time point are not known. CDR3 amino acids: CASSVASGRDTQYF. The CDR3, as DNA: TGTGCCAGCAGCGTAGCCAGCGGGAGGGATACGCAGTATTTT. Combining the CDR3 with reference TRBV9 and TRBJ2-3 gives the whole variable domain DSGVTQTPKHLITATGQRVTLRCSPRSGDLSVYWYQQSLDQGLQFLIQYYNGEERAKGNILERFSAQQFPDLHSELNLSSLELGDSALYFCASSVASGRDTQYFGPGTRLTVL.